This T cell receptor beta chain was obtained from a study of technical replicates of blood from several donors (dated by TCRdb to about 2017). The germline V gene sets CDR1 to ENHRY and CDR2 to SYGVKD. V sheds 4 bases and J sheds 3 bases, leaving 19 bases between their ends. The CDR3 numbers 16 residues from cysteine through phenylalanine. CDR3 DNA only is kept here, 48 bases in frame from base 1. As concerns this clone: The antigen it recognizes is unknown. No per-base quality is available; no much larger clone lies one base away.

The library was built by means of the immunoSEQ multiplex PCR assay. TCRdb stores this immuneACCESS table with in-frame sequences only. Part of the clones is absent; in the studies checked, under half of the shortfall reflects unresolved V genes, and no reason is known for the rest. Counted in this sample were about 88,000 clones; around 93% of them appeared once. The ten largest clones take up 0.2% to 0.3% of the sample. This TCR came from a human donor in good health. The sequence is built from TRBV10-3 and TRBJ2-7, with TRBD1 perhaps the D gene, on 6 matching bases. The material sequenced was T cells isolated from PBMCs. The nucleotides read TGTGCCATCAGTGCATCGGGACAAGGAACCCTCTACGAGCAGTACTTC. It translates to CAISASGQGTLYEQYF.